This T cell receptor (beta chain) was sequenced for a study of cytomegalovirus exposure and HLA in healthy donors. Study-wide points: Because they were indistinguishable, some V segments, including TRBV6-2 and TRBV6-3, were excluded. Most of the TCR beta V segments (in an earlier analysis) were productive either about 87% or about 30% of the time. Rare TCR sequences dominated, though some public TCRs recurred in many donors. For TCR beta chains, V- and J-gene trimming was later linked to a missense DCLRE1C variant.

With respect to this clone: Its target is unknown.

This PCR relied on a set of 60 Vbeta primers and 13 Jbeta primers. Assay used: immunoSEQ multiplex PCR; TCRdb lists only in-frame clones, some missing. Here the sample table reports about 140,000 clones. V shed 1 base, J shed 7 bases, and the junction held 1 base outside the gene matches. Germline CDR1 is LNHNV and CDR2 is YYDKDF (reference sequence). The CDR3 contains 13 residues. The sequence derives from a woman between 18 and 29 years old in good health and CMV-seronegative. The specimen sequenced was PBMCs. The chain couples TRBV15 to TRBJ2-5, with 9 bases aligning to TRBD1. The CDR3 nucleotides are TGTGCCACCAGCAGAGGACAGGGGGTGACCCAGTACTTC. Translation: CATSRGQGVTQYF.